A selection of T cell receptor beta chains follows, all from one sample in a study of beta chain features in type 1 diabetes. Data came from immunoSEQ multiplex PCR; TCRdb stores just in-frame clones and leaves some out. This table has roughly 300,000 clones, roughly an eighth appearing once. Sequencing used naive CD4+ T cells from blood. These receptors originate from a man younger than 40 with type 1 diabetes. CDR3s include the opening cysteine and the closing phenylalanine or tryptophan. D genes are given only for firm matches. Expanded clones get a size class; other rows say once, few or many, or leave the size out.

NA	TRBJ2-5	TRBV9	TRBD2	CASNRLAGVGETQYF	TGTGCCAGCAACCGACTAGCGGGAGTTGGTGAGACCCAGTACTTC
NA	TRBJ2-7	TRBV9	TRBD2	CASSVALGTSGRSEQYF	TGTGCCAGCAGCGTAGCATTAGGGACTAGCGGGAGATCCGAGCAGTACTTC
few	TRBJ2-1	TRBV2	NA	CASRDSSYNEQFF	TGTGCCAGCAGGGACTCCTCCTACAATGAGCAGTTCTTC
few	TRBJ1-5	TRBV30	NA	CAWSRIRTGIGNQPQHF	TGTGCCTGGAGTAGGATTCGTACAGGGATTGGCAATCAGCCCCAGCATTTT
NA	TRBJ2-3	TRBV6-4	TRBD2	CASTVTSGSSTQYF	TGTGCCAGCACTGTGACTAGCGGGAGTTCTACGCAGTATTTT
NA	TRBJ2-1	TRBV5-5	TRBD1	CASSFGPGQGYNEQFF	TGTGCCAGCAGCTTTGGTCCGGGACAGGGTTACAATGAGCAGTTCTTC
NA	TRBJ2-3	TRBV28	TRBD2	CASSRWGEGLDTQYF	TGTGCCAGCAGTAGATGGGGGGAGGGCCTGGATACGCAGTATTTT
NA	TRBJ1-5	TRBV4-1	NA	CASSLVEGENQPQHF	TGCGCCAGCAGCCTCGTGGAGGGTGAGAATCAGCCCCAGCATTTT
few	TRBJ2-1	TRBV2	TRBD2	CASSRTSGYNEQFF	TGTGCCAGCAGCAGGACTAGCGGCTACAATGAGCAGTTCTTC
NA	TRBJ1-5	TRBV19	TRBD1	CASDDRGSNQPQHF	TGTGCCAGTGACGACAGGGGAAGCAATCAGCCCCAGCATTTT
few	TRBJ2-5	TRBV19	TRBD2	CASRDASGSPETQYF	TGTGCCAGTAGAGACGCTAGCGGGAGCCCAGAGACCCAGTACTTC
NA	TRBJ1-5	TRBV28	TRBD1	CASSPGQASQPQHF	TGTGCCAGCAGCCCTGGACAGGCTAGTCAGCCCCAGCATTTT
NA	TRBJ1-1	TRBV4-3	NA	CASSQRGLAEAFF	TGCGCCAGCAGCCAACGCGGTTTGGCTGAAGCTTTCTTT
NA	TRBJ2-4	TRBV19	NA	CASSVGLLSRAKNIQYF	TGTGCCAGTAGTGTCGGACTCCTGTCGAGAGCCAAAAACATTCAGTACTTC
NA	TRBJ2-5	TRBV18	TRBD2	CASSPQRESSETQYF	TGTGCCAGCTCACCACAGCGGGAGAGTTCTGAGACCCAGTACTTC
few	TRBJ1-1	TRBV7-9	TRBD1	CASRTRQGLNTEAFF	TGTGCCAGCAGAACGCGACAGGGCTTGAACACTGAAGCTTTCTTT
NA	TRBJ1-1	TRBV29-1	NA	CSVKGILNTEAFF	TGCAGCGTGAAGGGGATCTTGAACACTGAAGCTTTCTTT
few	TRBJ2-7	TRBV28	TRBD1	CASRSDRAFYEQYF	TGTGCCAGCAGATCCGACAGGGCTTTCTACGAGCAGTACTTC
few	TRBJ2-1	TRBV7-2	NA	CASSPGLFYNEQFF	TGTGCCAGCAGCCCTGGACTATTCTACAATGAGCAGTTCTTC
few	TRBJ1-2	TRBV15	TRBD1	CATSRRQGDGYTF	TGTGCCACCAGCAGACGACAGGGAGATGGCTACACCTTC
few	TRBJ2-2	TRBV29-1	TRBD1	CSPNQGTANTGELFF	TGCAGCCCGAACCAGGGGACAGCCAACACCGGGGAGCTGTTTTTT
NA	TRBJ2-5	TRBV5-1	TRBD2	CASSLAVAGGLQETQYF	TGCGCCAGCAGCTTGGCGGTAGCGGGAGGCCTTCAAGAGACCCAGTACTTC
few	TRBJ1-2	TRBV11-1	TRBD1	CASSLAVGTGTDYTF	TGTGCCAGCAGCTTAGCGGTGGGGACAGGAACCGACTACACCTTC
few	TRBJ2-5	TRBV6-1	NA	CASCRGHQETQYF	TGTGCCAGTTGCAGGGGACACCAAGAGACCCAGTACTTC
few	TRBJ2-7	TRBV5-1	TRBD2	CASSLGAAGGDEQYF	TGCGCCAGCAGCTTGGGTGCGGCGGGGGGAGACGAGCAGTACTTC
few	TRBJ2-3	TRBV2	NA	CASSHSWGVDTQYF	TGTGCCAGCAGCCATTCATGGGGGGTCGATACGCAGTATTTT
few	TRBJ2-5	TRBV10-3	NA	CAISGQQGFETQYF	TGTGCCATCAGTGGCCAACAGGGTTTCGAGACCCAGTACTTC
NA	TRBJ2-3	TRBV29-1	TRBD2	CSVFPGLDPFTDTQYF	TGCAGCGTCTTCCCGGGACTAGACCCCTTCACAGATACGCAGTATTTT
few	TRBJ2-5	TRBV6-1	NA	CASSESFGQLTSYETQYF	TGTGCCAGCAGTGAATCTTTCGGACAGCTAACCTCTTACGAGACCCAGTACTTC
NA	TRBJ2-1	TRBV15	TRBD2	CATSTLLALSYNEQFF	TGTGCCACCAGCACCCTACTAGCGCTCTCCTACAATGAGCAGTTCTTC